Listed here is a single TCR beta chain. What it binds is unknown. This sample is part of a study of blood T cells in healthy people across ages. The study's findings and limits: While age rose, TCR beta diversity per million T cells dropped in a roughly linear way. Comparison with aged donors showed that long-lived donors had more naive CD4+ cells and higher diversity.

A second PCR, run for roughly 7 to 12 cycles, used a sample-barcoded 5' primer plus a J-beta primer mix. TCRdb processed the 5' RACE reads anew with MiXCR; each CDR3 protein has one entry. The table records roughly 930,000 distinct CDR3 sequences, around 49% of them present only once. The sequence derives from a man aged 25 to 45 in good health. What was sequenced was blood.

The CDR3 spells CASSPKQGGSYNEQFF. CDR3 DNA: TGTGCCAGCAGCCCAAAACAGGGTGGTTCCTACAATGAGCAGTTCTTC. This chain connects TRBV7-9 to TRBJ2-1; a weak D match, TRBD1 (6 bases). Trimming took 5 bases from V and 1 from J, leaving 15 bases between them. CDR1 is SEHNR and CDR2 is FQNEAQ in the germline V gene (reference sequence). The CDR3 extends over 16 amino acids. Using reference TRBV7-9 and TRBJ2-1 for the parts outside the CDR3, the full variable domain is DTGVSQNPRHKITKRGQNVTFRCDPISEHNRLYWYRQTLGQGPEFLTYFQNEAQLEKSRLLSDRFSAERPKGSFSTLEIQRTEQGDSAMYLCASSPKQGGSYNEQFFGPGTRLTVL.